This TCR beta chain was documented in a study of blood T cell repertoires in COVID-19. On the study more broadly: PBMCs, B-cell-depleted T cells, or T cells provided the cDNA or gDNA that made up the material.

Generated by immunoSEQ multiplex PCR, the TCRdb table keeps only in-frame clones and is missing some. The sample holds some 120,000 clones, 80% to 90% seen once. Germline V CDR1 and CDR2: GTSNPN, SVGIG (reference sequence). This CDR3 comprises 14 residues. Losses at the gene ends were 3 bases for V and 0 bases for J; bases not matched to a gene: 0. Input material: peripheral blood. This sequence originates from a man in his sixties or seventies with active or convalescent COVID-19. The rearrangement uses TRBV30 and TRBJ1-1; 11 nucleotides line up with TRBD1. Here the CDR3 reads CAWRGQGVNTEAFF. The CDR3 bases are TGTGCCTGGAGGGGACAGGGGGTGAACACTGAAGCTTTCTTT.